The TCR beta chain described here comes from a study of identical twins. This CDR3 region has 14 residues. CDR1 is DFQATT, CDR2 SNEGSKA, per germline (reference sequence). Trimming stripped 5 bases from V and 7 bases from J, with 17 bases between. Study-wide results and caveats: Fewer insertions marked abundant cord blood beta clonotypes; young adult naive trended weakly, memory not at all. Conclusions were based on cross-sectional statistical analysis, without following the same donors.

Notes on this clonotype: Antigen unknown.

TCRdb re-derived calls from the 5' RACE reads in MiXCR, one entry per CDR3 protein. The data show hundreds of thousands of distinct CDR3 sequences, with around 6% seen just once and 1.5% to 2% held by the top ten. The TCR comes from a man between 18 and 35 years old in good health. This chain joins TRBV20-1 and TRBJ1-4, with TRBD1 as a possible D gene (5 bases). The sequenced sample consisted of naive T cells sorted from blood. The CDR3 bases are TGCAGTGCTTCACCCCGGGACTATTTTGAAAAACTGTTTTTT. It translates to CSASPRDYFEKLFF.